This T cell receptor (beta chain) is drawn from a study of vaccination effects on CD4 cells after COVID-19. With regard to this clone: Its antigen is as yet unknown.

ViraFEST used viral peptide pools to expand antigen-specific CD4+ T cells before sequencing. Researchers isolated CD4+ T cells once around 11 days of culture had elapsed. This person caught SARS-CoV-2 sometime from March to December 2020, and PCR testing confirmed the infection. PBMC cultures contained about 1.9 million cells per well, 9 to 10 IU/ml IL-2 and about 9.7 ug/ml peptides. V lost 4 bases and J lost 4, with 7 bases in between. Germline V gene sequence: CDR1 LNHDA, CDR2 SQIVND (reference sequence). This CDR3 region has 12 residues. Clones were read by immunoSEQ multiplex PCR, and TCRdb kept only the in-frame ones, dropping some. The table includes about 45,000 clones, around 74% detected once.

Material: CD4+ T cells from PBMCs cultured with a peptide pool, obtained before COVID-19 vaccination. The rearrangement joins TRBV19 to TRBJ2-5, with no clear D. The TCR was taken from a human donor who had a prior SARS-CoV-2 infection. The chain's CDR3 is CASSTKGETQYF. In nucleotides, the CDR3 is TGTGCCAGTAGTACCAAAGGAGAGACCCAGTACTTC.